This T cell receptor (beta chain) was found in a study of identical twins. TCRdb redid the calling of the 5' RACE reads with MiXCR, one entry per CDR3 protein. This repertoire shows 1.5 million to 2 million distinct CDR3 sequences, about 32% found once; its top ten account for 0.27%. Regarding the study as a whole: The study found that models underestimated out-of-frame TCR alpha sharing in monozygotic twins. Cord blood beta clonotypes present at high abundance carried fewer insertions; no such pattern appeared in memory repertoires.

Germline-derived CDR1 and CDR2 are DFQATT and SNEGSKA (reference sequence). Germline trimming cut 2 bases from V and 0 bases from J; bases unmatched to any gene: 5. The CDR3 loop spans 16 amino acids. The donors were all healthy and Caucasian. This clonotype came up a few times. Its antigen is undetermined. This chain connects TRBV20-1 to TRBJ2-2; TRBD1 agrees at 8 bases. This receptor was obtained from a newborn girl in good health. Input material: cord blood. The CDR3 region has the DNA TGCAGTGCTAGACCGGGGACAGGTCCGAACACCGGGGAGCTGTTTTTT. It specifies CSARPGTGPNTGELFF.